The 12 T cell receptor beta chains listed next were all sequenced from one sample in a study of shared clonotypes between healthy human individuals (TCRdb year 2020). Libraries came from the immunoSEQ multiplex PCR assay. Here the immuneACCESS table is served through TCRdb, limited to in-frame sequences with V and J called. Missing clones are a known gap in these copies; in checked studies unresolved V genes cover under half, and the rest lacks a known reason. This sample holds about half a million clones; over 70% were observed only once. The leading ten clones occupy roughly an eighth of the sample. The sequenced material came from PBMCs. The receptors here all came from a woman between 40 and 50 years old in good health. Some clones in this sample may be carry-over from other donors' samples.

J is TRBJ1-2 and V is TRBV5-4; 12 bases match TRBD1. Germline CDR1 SGHNT, CDR2 YYREEE (reference sequence). J gave up 8 bases and V 0 bases, and 8 bases lay outside the gene matches. The CDR3 contains 16 residues. This CDR3 is CASSLDAGTGGAGYTF. The CDR3 coding sequence is TGTGCCAGCAGCTTGGACGCCGGGACAGGGGGCGCAGGCTACACCTTC. Full variable domain (outside the CDR3, taken from reference TRBV5-4 and TRBJ1-2): ETGVTQSPTHLIKTRGQQVTLRCSSQSGHNTVSWYQQALGQGPQFIFQYYREEENGRGNFPPRFSGLQFPNYSSELNVNALELDDSALYLCASSLDAGTGGAGYTFGSGTRLTVV.

A word on this clone: With a far larger clone one base away, a read error is the likely cause. Other nucleotide sequences from this sample produce the same CDR3. V usage is TRBV7-3 and J usage is TRBJ2-3; D remains ambiguous. CDR1 and CDR2 (germline): SGHTA, FQGTGA. This CDR3 is 11 amino acids long. V lost 9 bases and J 2 bases, leaving 6 bases between the germline ends. The CDR3 region has the DNA TGTGCCAGTAGCATCACAGATACGCAGTATTTT. As protein: CASSITDTQYF.

V and J are TRBV10-3 and TRBJ1-2; 10 nucleotides match TRBD1. The germline V gene has CDR1 ENHRY and CDR2 SYGVKD. The CDR3 has 16 residues. V dropped 7 bases and J dropped 3; count of bases not matched to a gene: 11. The CDR3 sequence is CAITWGDRGLDYGYTF. CDR3 DNA sequence: TGTGCCATCACTTGGGGGGACAGGGGTCTGGACTATGGCTACACCTTC.

This chain uses TRBV6-5 with TRBJ2-3; D is unclear. There are 14 residues in the CDR3. Germline V gives CDR1 MNHEY, CDR2 SVGAGI. V dropped 6 bases and J dropped 0 bases, with 10 bases sitting between them. CDR3 sequence: CASRRSGSTDTQYF. CDR3 nucleotides: TGTGCCAGCAGACGGTCCGGTAGCACAGATACGCAGTATTTT.

This chain uses TRBV19 with TRBJ2-5, with 9 bases lining up with TRBD1. The last part of the DNA fits TRBJ2-7 better; the J call may be wrong. The germline V gene encodes CDR1 LNHDA and CDR2 SQIVND (reference sequence). This CDR3 has 14 amino acids. The CDR3 region is CASSTTGQGYEQYF. The DNA of the CDR3 is TGTGCCAGTAGTACCACGGGACAGGGATACGAGCAGTACTTC.

This clone was found once. J is TRBJ2-1 and V is TRBV28, with no clear D. V lost 7 bases and J 9 bases, leaving 10 bases between the germline ends. The CDR3 has 11 residues. From germline, CDR1 is MDHEN and CDR2 SYDVKM. CDR3 sequence: CASTLVGEQFF. The CDR3 coding sequence is TGTGCCAGCACCCTTGTCGGTGAGCAGTTCTTC.

The count of this clone is one. A far larger clone is just one base off, so this is likely a read error. The chain carries TRBV6-5 and TRBJ2-7, with a weak D call TRBD1 (6 bases). The germline V gene has CDR1 MNHEY and CDR2 SVGAGI. The CDR3 sequence is 14 residues long. In nucleotides, the CDR3 is TGTTCCAGCAGCAGGGGACCGACAGTCTACGAGCAGTACTTC. Encoded protein: CSSSRGPTVYEQYF.

This rearrangement joins TRBV5-6 to TRBJ2-2; 11 bases agree with TRBD1. This CDR3 comprises 15 residues. The ends lost 4 bases at V and 6 bases at J; junction bases unmatched: 5. Per the germline V gene, CDR1 is SGHDT and CDR2 is YYEEEE. The CDR3 is CASSLGQGAAGELFF. The CDR3 DNA is TGTGCCAGCAGCCTAGGACAGGGGGCCGCCGGGGAGCTGTTTTTT.

The rearrangement links TRBV5-5 to TRBJ2-7, with 7 bases that match TRBD2. V shed 0 bases and J 5 bases; nucleotides not matched to a gene: 8. Germline V gives CDR1 SGHKS, CDR2 YYEKEE (reference sequence). The CDR3 has 15 amino acids. CDR3 residues: CASSLGGLVNDEQYF. CDR3 coding DNA: TGTGCCAGCAGCTTGGGCGGACTAGTTAATGACGAGCAGTACTTC.

A remark on this clone: A far larger clone is off by one base, so a read error is likely. This chain uses TRBV7-3 with TRBJ1-1, with unresolved D. The CDR3 is made up of 10 amino acids. The germline V and J ends were trimmed by 11 bases and 10 bases, with 14 bases remaining between them. From germline, CDR1 is SGHTA and CDR2 FQGTGA. The CDR3 nucleotides read TGTGCCCGCCACTCGTACAGAGCTTTCTTT. This encodes CARHSYRAFF.

Comments on this clone: Its ends do not fully match the called genes, so a read error is possible. The rearrangement uses TRBV7-7 and TRBJ2-1; possible D gene TRBD2, 6 bases. The CDR3 has 15 residues. Germline CDR1 and CDR2: SSHAT and FNYEAQ (reference sequence). CDR3 sequence: CASSFDRESYNEQFF. The CDR3, as DNA: TGTGCTAGCAGCTTTGATCGGGAGTCATACAATGAGCAGTTCTTC.

The rearrangement uses TRBV7-2 and TRBJ1-5; 7 bases map to TRBD1. CDR1 and CDR2 from the germline V gene are SGHTA and FQGNSA. The V and J ends lost 3 bases and 6 bases, in that order; junction bases with no gene match: 11. The CDR3 runs to 16 residues. CDR3 sequence (DNA): TGTGCCAGCAGCTTGTCGACAGGGTCGGTATCTCAGCCCCAGCATTTT. Translating gives CASSLSTGSVSQPQHF.